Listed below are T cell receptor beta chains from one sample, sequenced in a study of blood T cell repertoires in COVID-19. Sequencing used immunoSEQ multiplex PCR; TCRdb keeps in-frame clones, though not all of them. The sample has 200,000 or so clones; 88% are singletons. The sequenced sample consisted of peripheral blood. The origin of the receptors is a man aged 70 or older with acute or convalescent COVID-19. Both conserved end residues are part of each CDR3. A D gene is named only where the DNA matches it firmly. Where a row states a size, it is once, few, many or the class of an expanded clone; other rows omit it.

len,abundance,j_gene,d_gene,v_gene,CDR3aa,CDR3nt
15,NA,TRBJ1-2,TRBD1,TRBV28,CASSLVGTVRDGYTF,TGTGCCAGCAGTTTGGTTGGGACAGTTAGAGATGGCTACACCTTC
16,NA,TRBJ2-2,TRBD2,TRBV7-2,CASSYPSGSRTGELFF,TGTGCCAGCAGCTATCCTAGCGGGAGTCGAACCGGGGAGCTGTTTTTT
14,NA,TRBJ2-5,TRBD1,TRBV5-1,CASSPGTVQETQYF,TGCGCCAGCAGCCCTGGGACAGTCCAAGAGACCCAGTACTTC
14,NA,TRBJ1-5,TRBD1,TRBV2,CASNVGAGGQPQHF,TGTGCCAGCAACGTCGGAGCAGGGGGTCAGCCCCAGCATTTT
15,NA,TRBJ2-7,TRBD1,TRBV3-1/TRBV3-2,CASSQAGQGANEQYF,TGTGCCAGCAGCCAAGCCGGACAGGGGGCAAACGAGCAGTACTTC
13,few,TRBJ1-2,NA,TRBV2,CASSVRGASGYTF,TGTGCCAGCAGTGTCCGGGGAGCTAGCGGCTACACCTTC
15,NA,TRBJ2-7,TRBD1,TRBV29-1,CSARTGTGGSYEQYF,TGCAGCGCCCGAACCGGGACAGGGGGATCCTACGAGCAGTACTTC
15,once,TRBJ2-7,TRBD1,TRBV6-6,CASSPDRVVWYEQYF,TGTGCCAGCAGCCCCGACAGGGTTGTGTGGTACGAGCAGTACTTC
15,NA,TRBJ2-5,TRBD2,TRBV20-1,CSANDPIGTKETQYF,TGCAGTGCTAATGATCCTATAGGGACTAAAGAGACCCAGTACTTC
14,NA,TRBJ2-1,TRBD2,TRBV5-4,CASSEGGAGNEQFF,TGTGCCAGCAGCGAGGGAGGGGCAGGCAATGAGCAGTTCTTC
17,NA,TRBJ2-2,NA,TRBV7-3,CASSLMAQGINTGELFF,TGTGCCAGCAGCTTAATGGCCCAGGGGATAAACACCGGGGAGCTGTTTTTT
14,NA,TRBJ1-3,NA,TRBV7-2,CASSIRTAGNTIYF,TGTGCCAGCAGCATCCGGACAGCTGGAAACACCATATATTTT
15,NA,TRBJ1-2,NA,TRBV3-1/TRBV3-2,CASSQNVRGNYGYTF,TGTGCCAGCAGCCAAAACGTACGGGGGAACTATGGCTACACCTTC
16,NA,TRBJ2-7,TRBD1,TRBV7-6,CASSLEDRAFSYEQYF,TGTGCCAGCAGCTTAGAGGACAGGGCCTTCTCCTACGAGCAGTACTTC
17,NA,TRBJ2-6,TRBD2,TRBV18,CASSILAGPSGANVLTF,TGTGCCAGCTCAATACTAGCGGGACCCTCTGGGGCCAACGTCCTGACTTTC
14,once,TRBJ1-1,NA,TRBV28,CASSLTGPVTEAFF,TGTGCCAGCAGTTTAACAGGGCCGGTGACTGAAGCTTTCTTT